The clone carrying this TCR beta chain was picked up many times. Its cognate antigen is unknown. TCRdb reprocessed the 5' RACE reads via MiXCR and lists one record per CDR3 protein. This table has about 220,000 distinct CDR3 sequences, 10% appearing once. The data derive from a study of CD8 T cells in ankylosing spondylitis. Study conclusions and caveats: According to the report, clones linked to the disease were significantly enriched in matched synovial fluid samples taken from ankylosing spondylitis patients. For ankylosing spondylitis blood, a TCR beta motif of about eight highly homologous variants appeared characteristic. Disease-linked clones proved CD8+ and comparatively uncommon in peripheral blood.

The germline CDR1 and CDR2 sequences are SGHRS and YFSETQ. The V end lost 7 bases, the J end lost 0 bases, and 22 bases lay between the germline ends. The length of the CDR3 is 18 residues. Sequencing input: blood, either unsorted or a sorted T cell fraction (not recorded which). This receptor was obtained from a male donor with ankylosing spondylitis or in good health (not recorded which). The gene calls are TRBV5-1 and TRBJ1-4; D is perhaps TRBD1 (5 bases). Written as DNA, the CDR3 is TGCGCCAGCTCATCTGCCCGGGACGGCACCCCAACTAATGAAAAACTGTTTTTT. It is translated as CASSSARDGTPTNEKLFF.